This TCR beta chain was retrieved from a study of metastatic and nonmetastatic thyroid tumors. Across the whole study: Comparison of repertoires was carried out across blood and tumor or nodule tissue from malignant and benign thyroid patients. Study outcomes and limitations: Malignant thyroid tumors reportedly had TCR beta diversity that was significantly higher than in benign nodules, in blood and tumor.

Germline-derived CDR1 and CDR2 are LNHNV and YYDKDF (reference sequence). The CDR3 runs 13 residues. Trimming pared 6 bases from V and 2 bases from J, leaving 10 bases between. Thyroid surgery took place with no prior treatment in any patient. Per the authors' pipeline: A distant-metastasis classifier for papillary thyroid cancer was built using CDR3 differences across clinicopathological groups. TCRdb recomputed clones from the PCR reads via MiXCR. TCRdb's processing, not the authors' own work, is the source of the V and J calls. The sample has under 45,000 clones; 18% are singletons. The sample holds a few counts of this clone. Its antigen is undetermined. A read error may explain this, as a much larger clone is one base away.

The TCR originated in a female donor with papillary thyroid cancer or a benign thyroid nodule (not recorded which). Some clones in this sample may be carry-over from other donors' samples. V usage is TRBV15 and J usage is TRBJ2-5, with D possibly TRBD2 on 5 matching bases. The source material was tumor tissue. The CDR3 loop reads CATRAGLQETQYF. DNA for the CDR3: TGTGCCACCAGGGCGGGCCTTCAAGAGACCCAGTACTTC.